This T cell receptor (beta chain) was recovered during a study of OX40 agonist ivuxolimab in advanced cancers. Study details: An anti-OX40 (CD134) antibody with agonistic activity, ivuxolimab, was administered to patients. Three partial responders included one hepatocellular carcinoma patient and two cutaneous melanoma patients.

The data were produced by immunoSEQ multiplex PCR, yet TCRdb's version contains in-frame clones alone and is incomplete. The sample consists of approximately 82,000 clones, 88% of them appearing once. With 3 bases clipped from V and 5 bases from J, the junction kept 3 bases outside the gene matches. This CDR3 is built from 14 residues. Germline V gene lookup returns CDR1 KGHSH and CDR2 LQKENI. This clone was counted only a few times. The specimen was CD4+ or CD8+ T cells sorted from blood, collected in a trial of the OX40 agonist ivuxolimab. The origin of this receptor is an adult with an advanced solid tumor such as melanoma, head and neck, liver or kidney cancer. V usage is TRBV18 and J usage is TRBJ2-3, with 9 bases that match TRBD2. CDR3 sequence (DNA): TGTGCCAGCTCACCGGCGGGAGGGGAAGATACGCAGTATTTT. Protein sequence: CASSPAGGEDTQYF. Based on the CDR3 plus reference TRBV18 and TRBJ2-3, the full variable domain is NAGVMQNPRHLVRRRGQEARLRCSPMKGHSHVYWYRQLPEEGLKFMVYLQKENIIDESGMPKERFSAEFPKEGPSILRIQQVVRGDSAAYFCASSPAGGEDTQYFGPGTRLTVL.